This is a list of T cell receptor beta chains from one sample in a study of memory CD4+ T cells and cytomegalovirus serostatus. Method: immunoSEQ multiplex PCR; TCRdb's copy keeps in-frame clones and lacks some. The sample lists over 50,000 clones; around 78% were seen once. Sequencing input: memory CD4+ T cells from blood. Receptor source: an adult in good health and CMV-seronegative. Both conserved end residues are part of each CDR3. A D gene is named only where the DNA matches it firmly. Not all rows give a size; the values are once, few, many and, for expanded clones, a class.

>TRBV27|TRBJ1-5|once|-
TGTGCCAGCAGTTCCCTAGGGGCAGGAGGTCAGCCCCAGCATTTT
CASSSLGAGGQPQHF
>TRBV7-9|TRBJ1-1|few|-
TGTGCCAGCAGCTTAGCGGGCAGGGGAAGTACTGAAGCTTTCTTT
CASSLAGRGSTEAFF
>TRBV7-2|TRBJ2-1|-|-
TGTGCCAGTGGGGTTCGGGGGTACAATGAGCAGTTCTTC
CASGVRGYNEQFF
>TRBV5-5|TRBJ2-2|-|-
TGTGCCAGCAGCTTAGCAGCGAACACCGGGGAGCTGTTTTTT
CASSLAANTGELFF
>TRBV18|TRBJ2-1|-|-
TGTGCCAGCTCACCAACTCGGAGCTCCTACAATGAGCAGTTCTTC
CASSPTRSSYNEQFF
>TRBV11-2|TRBJ1-2|-|TRBD1
TGTGCCAGCAGTCAGGACAGGGCGGCTGGCTACACCTTC
CASSQDRAAGYTF
>TRBV5-1|TRBJ1-1|-|TRBD1
TGCGCCAGCAGCTCAACGTCCCGGGACAGGGCTCGGGCTGAAGCTTTCTTT
CASSSTSRDRARAEAFF
>TRBV7-2|TRBJ2-7|-|-
TGTGCCAGCAGCTTGAGGAAGACCTACGAGCAGTACTTC
CASSLRKTYEQYF
>TRBV2|TRBJ2-3|-|-
TGTGCCTCAGCGTGGGCTAGCGTAACAGATACGCAGTATTTT
CASAWASVTDTQYF
>TRBV18|TRBJ2-3|few|TRBD2
TGTGCCAGCTCACCCTCAGGACTAGGAGAAGATACGCAGTATTTT
CASSPSGLGEDTQYF
>TRBV5-4|TRBJ1-4|-|-
TGTGCCAGCAGTTCCGACGGTGCAACTAATGAAAAACTGTTTTTT
CASSSDGATNEKLFF
>TRBV13|TRBJ1-1|-|TRBD1
TGTGCCAGCAGCCATACCAGACAGGGTCGGAGCACTGAAGCTTTCTTT
CASSHTRQGRSTEAFF
>TRBV28|TRBJ2-1|once|TRBD2
TGTGCCAGCAGTTTATTCTCAGATAGCGGGGGGGCCAATGAGCAGTTCTTC
CASSLFSDSGGANEQFF
>TRBV28|TRBJ2-5|-|TRBD2
TGTGCCAGCAGTTTACCCGGGGGGGTGAGAAAGACCCAGTACTTC
CASSLPGGVRKTQYF
>TRBV27|TRBJ1-2|-|-
TGTGCCAGCAGGCCGCGGGGGGGCGGGGATGGCTACACCTTC
CASRPRGGGDGYTF
>TRBV7-3|TRBJ1-1|-|-
TGTGCCAGCAGCGATCAACCGGGCCCCGGTGAAACTGAAGCTTTCTTT
CASSDQPGPGETEAFF